The T cell receptor (beta chain) under discussion was sequenced for a study of Ad26.COV2.S vaccination and SARS-CoV-2 variants. Looking at the study overall: The trial was COV1001 and the donor's arm was Ad26.COV2.S. By the intramuscular route, Ad26.COV2.S was given once, or twice 56 days apart.

About this clone: Its specificity is unknown.

Here immunoSEQ multiplex PCR was the method, and the copy in TCRdb shows in-frame clones only, minus some. The sample has some 300,000 clones, around 81% seen once. Treatment defined: roughly 19 received Ad26.COV2.S at low or high dose, single or two shots; 5 received placebo; per-sample allocation not given. Following the first vaccine or placebo injection, samples were taken on day 63. The vaccine delivered Wuhan-strain SARS-CoV-2 spike through an Ad26 vector. Overall study findings and caveats: TCR breadth and depth analyses may have underestimated total T cell responses.

The specimen was peripheral blood, collected in a trial of Ad26.COV2.S vaccine versus placebo. The TCR comes from a person aged 18 to 59 who received the Ad26.COV2.S COVID-19 vaccine or a placebo.

The CDR3 here is CASSQGAGQIAYEQYF. The CDR3 DNA follows: TGCGCCAGCAGCCAAGGGGCCGGACAGATCGCCTACGAGCAGTACTTC. V usage is TRBV4-1 and J usage is TRBJ2-7; a weak D match, TRBD1 (6 bases). The CDR3 length is 16 residues. V lost 1 base and J 2 bases, leaving 15 bases between the germline ends. Germline V CDR1 and CDR2: MGHRA, YSYEKL.